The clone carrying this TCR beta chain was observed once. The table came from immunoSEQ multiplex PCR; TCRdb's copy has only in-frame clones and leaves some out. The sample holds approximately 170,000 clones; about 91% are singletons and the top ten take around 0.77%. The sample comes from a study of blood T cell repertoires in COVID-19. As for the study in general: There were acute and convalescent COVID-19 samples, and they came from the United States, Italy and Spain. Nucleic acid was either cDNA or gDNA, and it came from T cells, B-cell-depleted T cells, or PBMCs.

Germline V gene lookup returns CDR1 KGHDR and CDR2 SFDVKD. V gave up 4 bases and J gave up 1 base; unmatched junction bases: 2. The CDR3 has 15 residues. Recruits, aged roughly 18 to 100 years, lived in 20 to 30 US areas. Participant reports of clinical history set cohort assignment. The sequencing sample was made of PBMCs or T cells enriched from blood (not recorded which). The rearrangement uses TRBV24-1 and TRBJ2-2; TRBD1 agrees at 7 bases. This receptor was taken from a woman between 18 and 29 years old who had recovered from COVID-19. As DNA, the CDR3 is TGTGCCACCAGTGACCCAGGGGGGAACACCGGGGAGCTGTTTTTT. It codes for CATSDPGGNTGELFF.